This entry is about one T cell receptor (beta chain). The junction departs from germline at one end; a sequencing error may be responsible. Extraction of RNA together with DNA used roughly 20-33 mg of unsorted bulk tissue. This sample is part of a study of tumor-infiltrating lymphocytes in primary liver carcinoma. From approximately 530 ng of total RNA, TCR beta-specific cDNA was reverse-transcribed using a constant-region primer. What produced the TCR beta libraries was three nested multiplex PCR rounds using slightly modified ARM-PCR. The first two PCR rounds used TRBV1-TRBV30 forward primers with a C-beta reverse primer, nine to ten cycles each. One entry per CDR3 protein, called by TCRdb with MiXCR from the multiplex PCR reads. The repertoire holds 80,000 or so distinct CDR3 sequences, 71% seen once, with roughly an eighth in the top ten. This CDR3 is 14 amino acids long. Germline CDR1 MNHNS, CDR2 SASEGT.

This chain connects TRBV6-1 to TRBJ2-2, with 8 bases matching TRBD1. The TCR was taken from an older woman with primary liver carcinoma and hepatitis B virus infection. Sequencing was done on a sample of liver tumor tissue from sampling region 4. Subset denoted: tumor region T4, right-lateral pole. The CDR3 nucleotides are TGTGCTGGCAGTACAGGGGGTAGCACCGGGGAGCTGCTTTTT. Translating it yields CAGSTGGSTGELLF.